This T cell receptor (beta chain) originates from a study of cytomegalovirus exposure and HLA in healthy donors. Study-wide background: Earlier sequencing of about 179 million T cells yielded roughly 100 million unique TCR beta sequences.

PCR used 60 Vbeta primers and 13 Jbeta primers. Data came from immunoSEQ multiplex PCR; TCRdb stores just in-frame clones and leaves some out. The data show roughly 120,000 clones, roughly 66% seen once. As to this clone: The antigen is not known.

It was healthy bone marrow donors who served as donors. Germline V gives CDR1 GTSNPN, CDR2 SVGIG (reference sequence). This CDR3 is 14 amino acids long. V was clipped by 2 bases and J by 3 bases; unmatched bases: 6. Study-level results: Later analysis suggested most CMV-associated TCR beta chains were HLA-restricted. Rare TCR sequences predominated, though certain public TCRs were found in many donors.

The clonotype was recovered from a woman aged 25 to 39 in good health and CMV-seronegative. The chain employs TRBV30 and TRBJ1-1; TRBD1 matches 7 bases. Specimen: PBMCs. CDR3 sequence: CAWSTGTEDTEAFF. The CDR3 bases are TGTGCCTGGAGTACCGGGACAGAAGACACTGAAGCTTTCTTT.